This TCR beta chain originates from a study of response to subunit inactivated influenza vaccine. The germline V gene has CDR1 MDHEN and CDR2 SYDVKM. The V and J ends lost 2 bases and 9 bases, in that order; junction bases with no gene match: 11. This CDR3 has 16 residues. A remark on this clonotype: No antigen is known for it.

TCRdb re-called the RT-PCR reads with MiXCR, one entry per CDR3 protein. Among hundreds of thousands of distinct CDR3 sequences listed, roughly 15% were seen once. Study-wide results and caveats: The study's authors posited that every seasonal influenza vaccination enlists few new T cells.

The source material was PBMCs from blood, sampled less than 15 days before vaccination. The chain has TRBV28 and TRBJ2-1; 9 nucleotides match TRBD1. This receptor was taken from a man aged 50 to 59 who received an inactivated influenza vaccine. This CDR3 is CASSLIGYRGRGEQFF. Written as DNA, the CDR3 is TGTGCCAGCAGTTTAATCGGGTACAGGGGGCGCGGTGAGCAGTTCTTC.